The present T cell receptor beta chain was sequenced within a study of shared T cell receptors in the human thymus. The CDR3 spans 13 residues. Germline V CDR1 and CDR2: SEHNR, FQNEAQ (reference sequence). Trimming removed 4 bases at V and 4 bases at J, with 10 bases between. Assay: immunoSEQ multiplex PCR; the TCRdb copy retains only in-frame clones and omits some. There are about 500,000 clones in the sample; approximately 80% occur only once, and about 0.012% lies in the top ten. The sample also formed part of further work on human thymus T cells. That study reports: An apparent bias in V and J gene usage was seen in thymic and blood repertoires. The related literature has documented a marked overlap of thymic repertoires among unrelated individuals.

The material sequenced was thymocytes. The origin of this receptor is a boy in the first two years of life with a congenital heart defect. The chain combines TRBV7-9 with TRBJ1-1, with a possible D match to TRBD1 (5 bases). This CDR3 is CASSWGDPTEAFF. The CDR3 DNA follows: TGTGCCAGCAGCTGGGGGGATCCCACTGAAGCTTTCTTT.